The 30 T cell receptor beta chains below all came from one sample that was sequenced in a study of cytomegalovirus exposure and HLA in healthy donors. The PCR used 60 Vbeta and 13 Jbeta primers. The assay was immunoSEQ multiplex PCR, and TCRdb's table has in-frame clones only and misses some. The sample holds 150,000 to 200,000 clones, 81% seen once. Input material: PBMCs. The receptors derive from a man in his forties in good health and CMV-seropositive.

This clone was picked up one time. The V call is TRBV19, the J call TRBJ2-5; no clear D gene. The J call could be wrong; TRBJ2-7 is a better fit for the DNA end. The germline V gene has CDR1 LNHDA and CDR2 SQIVND (reference sequence). The CDR3 has 13 amino acids. The CDR3 sequence: CASSKVGAYEQYF. In nucleotides, the CDR3 is TGTGCCAGTAGTAAGGTCGGAGCCTACGAGCAGTACTTC.

CDR3 nucleotide sequence: TGCGCCAGCAGCTCCCGGACAGGGGGGAACACTGAAGCTTTCTTT. It yields the protein CASSSRTGGNTEAFF. The rearrangement joins TRBV5-1 to TRBJ1-1, with 10 bases fitting TRBD1. The CDR3 spans 15 residues. With V trimmed by 3 bases and J by 1 base, 3 bases remained unmatched. Germline values: CDR1 SGHRS, CDR2 YFSETQ.

This clone was seen a few times. This chain joins TRBV15 and TRBJ1-4; D perhaps matches TRBD1 (5 bases). V was cut by 0 bases and J by 5 bases, with 13 bases left in between. This CDR3 contains 16 residues. The V gene's germline CDR1 is LNHNV and CDR2 YYDKDF (reference sequence). The CDR3 reads CATSRDGQGQNEKLFF. In DNA form, the CDR3 reads TGTGCCACCAGCAGAGATGGTCAGGGCCAGAATGAAAAACTGTTTTTT.

V is TRBV2 and J is TRBJ1-2; D is undetermined. The germline V gene encodes CDR1 SNHLY and CDR2 FYNNEI. This CDR3 region has 14 residues. V was pared by 1 base and J by 1 base, with 7 bases between. The CDR3 region is CASSEVLFNYGYTF. In nucleotides, the CDR3 is TGTGCCAGCAGTGAAGTCCTTTTTAACTATGGCTACACCTTC. Full variable domain (outside the CDR3, taken from reference TRBV2 and TRBJ1-2): EPEVTQTPSHQVTQMGQEVILRCVPISNHLYFYWYRQILGQKVEFLVSFYNNEISEKSEIFDDQFSVERPDGSNFTLKIRSTKLEDSAMYFCASSEVLFNYGYTFGSGTRLTVV.

The rearrangement uses TRBV4-1 and TRBJ1-4; the match to TRBD1 covers 8 bases. Trimming removed 1 base from V and 4 bases from J; junction bases left unmatched: 11. This CDR3 has 18 amino acids. Germline V lookup: CDR1 MGHRA, CDR2 YSYEKL. CDR3 sequence reads: CASSQVGTGVRGNEKLFF. CDR3 bases: TGCGCCAGCAGCCAAGTCGGGACAGGCGTTCGTGGTAATGAAAAACTGTTTTTT.

The gene calls are TRBV18 and TRBJ1-2; 7 bases match TRBD1. The CDR3 consists of 15 residues. Germline values: CDR1 KGHSH, CDR2 LQKENI. V trimming: 4 bases; J trimming: 2 bases; junction bases outside the gene matches: 7. The CDR3 nucleotides are TGTGCCAGCTCACGATCCCGGGGACAGAACTATGGCTACACCTTC. Protein: CASSRSRGQNYGYTF.

This rearrangement joins TRBV2 to TRBJ1-6; D not resolved. The V gene's germline CDR1 is SNHLY and CDR2 FYNNEI. With 3 bases removed from V and 6 bases from J, the gap between germline ends came to 9 bases. CDR3 length: 14 residues. The CDR3 DNA reads TGTGCCAGCAGTGAGACCGGCGGTAATTCACCCCTCCACTTT. Protein product: CASSETGGNSPLHF.

The CDR3 bases are TGTGCCACCAGCAGAGTTGCTAGCGGGAGGTTCGGCACAGATACGCAGTATTTT. As protein: CATSRVASGRFGTDTQYF. This rearrangement joins TRBV15 to TRBJ2-3; 11 bases are a match to TRBD2. The CDR3 is 18 amino acids. After removal of 1 base from V and 1 base from J, the junction contained 7 bases not matched to a gene. Germline lookup yields CDR1 LNHNV and CDR2 YYDKDF (reference sequence). Full variable domain (rest looked up from reference TRBV15 and TRBJ2-3): DAMVIQNPRYQVTQFGKPVTLSCSQTLNHNVMYWYQQKSSQAPKLLFHYYDKDFNNEADTPDNFQSRRPNTSFCFLDIRSPGLGDTAMYLCATSRVASGRFGTDTQYFGPGTRLTVL.

The rearrangement uses TRBV9 and TRBJ1-1; a weak D match, TRBD1 (6 bases). The CDR3 consists of 13 residues. CDR1 SGDLS and CDR2 YYNGEE come from the germline V gene. V was trimmed by 7 bases and J by 0 bases, leaving 10 bases between them. The CDR3 loop reads CASGGGLNTEAFF. The CDR3 region has the DNA TGTGCCAGCGGCGGGGGGCTGAACACTGAAGCTTTCTTT.

This clone showed up just once. The chain joins TRBV10-3 to TRBJ2-7; D ambiguous. With 4 bases removed from V and 3 bases from J, the gap between germline ends came to 13 bases. The CDR3 runs 14 residues. In germline, CDR1 is ENHRY, CDR2 SYGVKD. Here the CDR3 DNA reads TGTGCCATCAGTGGGGCCGATCTAAGCTACGAGCAGTACTTC. Translated, it gives CAISGADLSYEQYF.

The chain couples TRBV5-1 to TRBJ1-1; 12 positions agree with TRBD1. The CDR3 has 19 residues. CDR1 SGHRS and CDR2 YFSETQ come from the germline V gene. J gave up 5 bases and V 0 bases, and 14 bases lay outside the gene matches. CDR3 in DNA: TGCGCCAGCAGCTTGGTGGGGCATTCGGGACAGGGGGCAGGTACTGAAGCTTTCTTT. Translated, it gives CASSLVGHSGQGAGTEAFF.

The V call is TRBV7-9, the J call TRBJ2-2; 9 nucleotides line up with TRBD1. The CDR3 is 16 residues long. Trimming cost V 5 bases and J 6 bases; bases outside gene matches: 10. CDR1 and CDR2 from the germline V gene are SEHNR and FQNEAQ (reference sequence). The CDR3 region is CASSRGTGNVPGELFF. The CDR3 region has the DNA TGTGCCAGCAGCCGAGGGACAGGGAATGTTCCCGGGGAGCTGTTTTTT.

V is TRBV6-1 and J is TRBJ2-7; D is possibly TRBD1 (6 bases). CDR3 length: 14 residues. CDR1 is MNHNS, CDR2 SASEGT, per germline. V lost 5 bases to trimming and J lost 7 bases, with 18 bases between them. This CDR3 is CASSPTPTGLEQYF. As DNA, the CDR3 is TGTGCCAGCAGTCCGACCCCCACAGGGTTAGAGCAGTACTTC.

The chain couples TRBV6-1 to TRBJ1-1; possible D gene TRBD1, 6 bases. CDR3 length: 15 amino acids. Deletions cut 5 bases from V and 7 bases from J, with 20 bases between. The germline gives CDR1 MNHNS, CDR2 SASEGT. The CDR3 sequence: CASSSGREGTREAFF. CDR3 bases: TGTGCCAGCAGTTCGGGAAGGGAGGGGACACGTGAAGCTTTCTTT.

This sequence joins TRBV27 and TRBJ2-2; D may be TRBD2 (5 bases). CDR1 and CDR2 (germline): MNHEY, SMNVEV (reference sequence). The CDR3 covers 12 residues. V was trimmed by 10 bases and J by 2 bases, leaving 8 bases between them. For the CDR3, the DNA is TGTGCCACGGGGTTCAACACCGGGGAGCTGTTTTTT. Translated, it gives CATGFNTGELFF.

V and J are TRBV28 and TRBJ2-5, with TRBD2 identical over 11 bases. Germline CDR1 MDHEN, CDR2 SYDVKM. The CDR3 loop spans 15 amino acids. Unmatched junction bases numbered 2, after V lost 2 bases and J lost 3 bases. CDR3 sequence reads: CASSLASGGKETQYF. The CDR3, as DNA: TGTGCCAGCAGTTTAGCTAGCGGGGGGAAAGAGACCCAGTACTTC.

V and J are TRBV2 and TRBJ1-2, with D maybe TRBD1 (6 bases). CDR1 is SNHLY, CDR2 FYNNEI, per germline. Trimming stripped 7 bases from V and 8 bases from J, with 17 bases between. The CDR3 sequence is 13 residues long. This chain's CDR3 is CASTEGGGAGYTF. The CDR3 DNA follows: TGTGCCAGCACCGAGGGGGGAGGGGCCGGCTACACCTTC.

The V call is TRBV5-1, the J call TRBJ2-2; 11 bases map to TRBD2. This CDR3 spans 15 amino acids. V lost 7 bases to trimming and J lost 6 bases; unmatched junction nucleotides: 8. In germline, CDR1 is SGHRS, CDR2 YFSETQ. The CDR3 region is CASWSGTSGAGELFF. CDR3 in DNA: TGCGCCAGCTGGTCCGGGACTAGCGGAGCCGGGGAGCTGTTTTTT.

The chain links TRBV6-1 to TRBJ2-1; 10 nucleotides align to TRBD1. The germline CDR1 and CDR2 sequences are MNHNS and SASEGT. This CDR3 contains 17 residues. V lost 3 bases, J lost 5 bases, and 10 bases stayed unmatched. CDR3 in DNA: TGTGCCAGCAGTGACATGGTGGGGACAGGGGAAAACAATGAGCAGTTCTTC. This codes for CASSDMVGTGENNEQFF.

The chain employs TRBV5-1 and TRBJ1-1, with a tentative D call TRBD1 (6 bases). Germline-derived CDR1 and CDR2 are SGHRS and YFSETQ. The CDR3 is made up of 15 amino acids. V was clipped by 2 bases and J by 1 base, with 12 bases between them. CDR3 in amino acids: CASSLTGTPNTEAFF. For the CDR3, the DNA is TGCGCCAGCAGCTTAACCGGGACACCGAACACTGAAGCTTTCTTT.

The rearrangement uses TRBV18 and TRBJ2-1; a weak D match, TRBD2 (6 bases). Germline V gene sequence: CDR1 KGHSH, CDR2 LQKENI. The V end lost 3 bases, the J end lost 5 bases, and 11 bases lay between the germline ends. The CDR3 covers 14 residues. The CDR3 sequence is CASSPGTLHNEQFF. The CDR3 DNA is TGTGCCAGCTCACCCGGGACTCTACACAATGAGCAGTTCTTC. The full variable domain, in which reference TRBV18 and TRBJ2-1 provide the parts outside the CDR3, is NAGVMQNPRHLVRRRGQEARLRCSPMKGHSHVYWYRQLPEEGLKFMVYLQKENIIDESGMPKERFSAEFPKEGPSILRIQQVVRGDSAAYFCASSPGTLHNEQFFGPGTRLTVL.

This clone was seen more than once but under ten times. The rearrangement links TRBV5-4 to TRBJ2-3; D perhaps matches TRBD1 (6 bases). Trimming left V 0 bases short and J 4 bases short, with 9 bases between. The CDR3 covers 14 residues. Germline CDR1 and CDR2: SGHNT and YYREEE (reference sequence). The CDR3 nucleotides read TGTGCCAGCAGCTTGGCCTGGGGGCCAGATACGCAGTATTTT. It translates to CASSLAWGPDTQYF.

The chain recombines TRBV7-3 with TRBJ2-2; 12 positions match TRBD1. The CDR3 length is 15 residues. CDR1 and CDR2 from the germline V gene are SGHTA and FQGTGA. V dropped 5 bases and J dropped 7; count of bases not matched to a gene: 5. The CDR3 region is CASSPGQGAYGELFF. The CDR3 nucleotides are TGTGCCAGCAGCCCGGGACAGGGGGCTTACGGGGAGCTGTTTTTT.

The rearrangement uses TRBV2 and TRBJ2-1; D is unresolved. Trimming removed 5 bases from V and 8 bases from J, with 13 bases in between. From germline, CDR1 is SNHLY and CDR2 FYNNEI. This CDR3 region has 13 residues. In DNA form, the CDR3 reads TGTGCCAGCAGTAACTCTAAAGCTGATGAGCAGTTCTTC. Its protein is CASSNSKADEQFF.

J is TRBJ1-2 and V is TRBV6-5; TRBD1 matches at 9 bases. CDR1 MNHEY and CDR2 SVGAGI come from the germline V gene. V lost 6 bases, J lost 5 bases, and 7 bases stayed unmatched. This CDR3 contains 14 residues. In DNA form, the CDR3 reads TGTGCCAGCAGACGTACTGGGACAGGGTATGGCTACACCTTC. This gives the protein CASRRTGTGYGYTF.

J is TRBJ2-7 and V is TRBV15; 8 positions agree with TRBD1. The trim removed 3 bases at V and 4 bases at J, leaving 17 bases unmatched. CDR3 size: 18 residues. Germline lookup yields CDR1 LNHNV and CDR2 YYDKDF (reference sequence). The CDR3: CATSSTRTGGSAVYEQYF. CDR3 DNA sequence: TGTGCCACCAGCAGCACACGAACAGGGGGGTCAGCCGTTTACGAGCAGTACTTC.

The chain recombines TRBV7-2 with TRBJ2-5, with TRBD2 matching 11 bases. Germline V gene sequence: CDR1 SGHTA, CDR2 FQGNSA. J was trimmed by 0 bases and V by 1 base; bases with no gene match: 4. This CDR3 is 17 amino acids long. CDR3 region: CASSLGLAGTYQETQYF. For the CDR3, the DNA is TGTGCCAGCAGCTTAGGACTAGCGGGGACCTACCAAGAGACCCAGTACTTC.

V is TRBV4-2 and J is TRBJ1-1; D is uncertain. The CDR3 contains 15 residues. Trimming pared 5 bases from V and 1 base from J, leaving 14 bases between. CDR1 LGHNA and CDR2 YNFKEQ come from the germline V gene. CDR3 amino acids: CASSALATTNTEAFF. As DNA, the CDR3 is TGTGCCAGCAGCGCCCTGGCCACAACGAACACTGAAGCTTTCTTT.

This chain connects TRBV11-2 to TRBJ2-7; 11 bases line up with TRBD1. CDR1 is SGHAT, CDR2 FQNNGV, per germline. The CDR3 sequence is 15 residues long. With 5 bases clipped from V and 0 bases from J, the junction kept 3 bases outside the gene matches. The CDR3 coding sequence is TGTGCCAGCAGCCCTGGACAGGGGGCCTCCTACGAGCAGTACTTC. This gives the protein CASSPGQGASYEQYF.

Of note for this clone: A read error may produce the germline difference seen at one junction end. The chain joins TRBV5-6 to TRBJ2-2; D possibly corresponds to TRBD1 (6 bases). Looked up from germline, CDR1 is SGHDT and CDR2 is YYEEEE. This CDR3 is 15 amino acids long. The CDR3 nucleotides read TGTGCCAGCAGCTGGCAGGGGCGCGAACACCGGGGAGCTGTTTTT. Translated, it gives CASSWQGREHRGAVF.